A selection of T cell receptor beta chains follows, all from one sample in a study of CD8 T cells in Susac syndrome. TCRdb re-derived calls from the immunoSEQ multiplex PCR reads in MiXCR, one entry per CDR3 protein. Here the sample spans over 200,000 distinct CDR3 sequences, roughly 94% being singletons. Sequenced input: CD4+ T cells from PBMCs. Every receptor here comes from a human donor with multiple sclerosis. CDR3s include the opening cysteine and the closing phenylalanine or tryptophan. The order of the fields is V gene, CDR3 length, J gene, D gene, clone size, CDR3 protein, CDR3 DNA. A D gene is named only where the DNA matches it firmly. Clone size, where shown, is once, few, many, or a class for clones that have expanded.

TRBV7-9	13	TRBJ1-2	TRBD1	NA	CASSADRGQGYTF	TGTGCCAGCAGCGCCGACAGGGGACAGGGCTACACCTTC
TRBV5-4	17	TRBJ2-3	TRBD2	NA	CASSARLAGVGTDTQYF	TGTGCCAGCAGCGCTCGACTAGCGGGGGTGGGCACAGATACGCAGTATTTT
TRBV9	15	TRBJ1-6	TRBD1	NA	CASSVSGQGASPLHF	TGTGCCAGCAGCGTTTCGGGACAGGGAGCTTCACCCCTCCACTTT
TRBV5-4	12	TRBJ2-1	NA	NA	CASSLPLGEQFF	TGTGCCAGCAGCCTTCCTTTGGGTGAGCAGTTCTTC
TRBV2	13	TRBJ1-5	NA	NA	CASMGGEIEPQHF	TGTGCCAGCATGGGGGGCGAGATAGAGCCCCAGCATTTT
TRBV6-1	14	TRBJ2-3	NA	NA	CASSVSQGGDTQYF	TGTGCCAGCAGTGTAAGCCAGGGGGGCGATACGCAGTATTTT
TRBV3-1	15	TRBJ2-3	NA	NA	CASSRPAGATDTQYF	TGTGCCAGCAGCCGCCCAGCGGGCGCCACAGATACGCAGTATTTT
TRBV30	15	TRBJ1-2	NA	NA	CAWSSQGLVYYGYTF	TGTGCCTGGAGTTCTCAGGGTCTAGTCTACTATGGCTACACCTTC
TRBV6-5	13	TRBJ2-2	NA	NA	CASRSPATGELFF	TGTGCCAGCAGGTCCCCGGCCACCGGGGAGCTGTTTTTT
TRBV15	15	TRBJ2-3	NA	NA	CATSSGLRDTDTQYF	TGTGCCACCAGCAGCGGGCTCCGGGACACAGATACGCAGTATTTT
TRBV20-1	15	TRBJ2-5	TRBD2	NA	CSAAGTSESQETQYF	TGCAGTGCCGCCGGGACTAGCGAAAGCCAAGAGACCCAGTACTTC
TRBV3-1	16	TRBJ2-3	NA	NA	CASSQGINRYTDTQYF	TGTGCCAGCAGCCAAGGAATCAACCGCTACACAGATACGCAGTATTTT
TRBV4-2	14	TRBJ1-1	TRBD1	NA	CASSQDRGPHEAFF	TGTGCCAGCAGCCAAGACAGGGGGCCTCATGAAGCTTTCTTT
TRBV29-1	13	TRBJ1-1	NA	NA	CSVRQVLHTEAFF	TGCAGCGTTCGTCAGGTTTTGCACACTGAAGCTTTCTTT
TRBV30	13	TRBJ2-7	NA	once	CAWSVLVSYEQYF	TGTGCCTGGAGTGTACTAGTATCCTACGAGCAGTACTTC
TRBV20-1	13	TRBJ1-1	NA	once	CSAAWTGNTEAFF	TGCAGTGCTGCCTGGACTGGGAACACTGAAGCTTTCTTT
TRBV20-1	11	TRBJ2-5	NA	NA	CSATVQETQYF	TGCAGTGCGACAGTACAAGAGACCCAGTACTTC
TRBV11-2	15	TRBJ1-6	TRBD1	NA	CASSLLGQGNSPLHF	TGTGCCAGCAGCTTACTCGGACAGGGAAATTCACCCCTCCACTTT
TRBV20-1	13	TRBJ2-5	NA	NA	CSAGTPTKSTQYF	TGCAGTGCTGGGACTCCAACAAAGAGTACCCAGTACTTC
TRBV20-1	13	TRBJ2-5	NA	NA	CSASMAAQETQYF	TGCAGTGCTAGTATGGCGGCTCAAGAGACCCAGTACTTC
TRBV27	16	TRBJ1-6	TRBD1	NA	CASRETGGMGNSPLHF	TGTGCCAGCAGGGAGACAGGGGGCATGGGTAATTCACCCCTCCACTTT
TRBV27	15	TRBJ1-2	TRBD1	NA	CASSSPGQPNYGYTF	TGTGCCAGCAGTTCCCCGGGACAGCCGAACTATGGCTACACCTTC
TRBV5-1	15	TRBJ2-1	TRBD2	NA	CASSRPSGGYNEQFF	TGCGCCAGCAGTCGGCCGAGCGGGGGATACAATGAGCAGTTCTTC
TRBV20-1	13	TRBJ1-6	TRBD1	once	CSAWDRGQVSLHF	TGCAGTGCTTGGGACAGGGGGCAAGTCTCCCTCCACTTT
TRBV2	15	TRBJ2-3	NA	NA	CASGGTGLSTDTQYF	TGTGCCAGCGGAGGGACGGGGCTAAGCACAGATACGCAGTATTTT
TRBV30	13	TRBJ2-3	NA	NA	CAWGDSGTDTQYF	TGTGCCTGGGGGGACAGCGGGACAGATACGCAGTATTTT
TRBV6-5	17	TRBJ2-5	TRBD2	NA	CASSYSGTSGGGETQYF	TGTGCCAGCAGTTACTCTGGGACTAGCGGGGGGGGAGAGACCCAGTACTTC
TRBV2	14	TRBJ1-5	NA	NA	CASTGGDHNQPQHF	TGTGCCAGCACTGGTGGGGACCACAATCAGCCCCAGCATTTT
TRBV27	14	TRBJ2-5	NA	NA	CASRSPGRQETQYF	TGTGCCAGCAGATCCCCGGGACGCCAAGAGACCCAGTACTTC
TRBV29-1	15	TRBJ2-3	NA	NA	CSVVGPSGRTDTQYF	TGCAGCGTTGTGGGCCCTTCCGGGCGCACAGATACGCAGTATTTT
TRBV6-5	14	TRBJ2-5	NA	NA	CASSYSTSQETQYF	TGTGCCAGCAGTTACTCGACTAGCCAAGAGACCCAGTACTTC
TRBV6-6	10	TRBJ1-1	NA	NA	CASSYLEAFF	TGTGCCAGCAGTTACCTTGAAGCTTTCTTT
TRBV18	14	TRBJ2-3	NA	NA	CASSPMRAADTQYF	TGTGCCAGCTCACCAATGAGGGCCGCAGATACGCAGTATTTT
TRBV4-1	13	TRBJ2-5	NA	NA	CASSHIGVETQYF	TGCGCCAGCAGCCACATCGGGGTGGAGACCCAGTACTTC
TRBV6-1	14	TRBJ1-6	NA	NA	CASSEHIAGSPLHF	TGTGCCAGCAGTGAACACATCGCGGGTTCACCCCTCCACTTT
TRBV7-6	13	TRBJ2-3	NA	NA	CASSLLTTDTQYF	TGTGCCAGCAGCTTACTCACCACAGATACGCAGTATTTT
TRBV2	15	TRBJ2-1	NA	NA	CASSESESSYNEQFF	TGTGCCAGCAGTGAATCCGAAAGCTCCTACAATGAGCAGTTCTTC
TRBV11-1	14	TRBJ2-7	NA	NA	CASSSTDWGLKQYF	TGTGCCAGCAGCTCCACGGACTGGGGTTTAAAGCAGTACTTC
TRBV20-1	14	TRBJ1-2	NA	once	CSATLDSPNYGYTF	TGCAGTGCTACTTTGGACAGTCCTAACTATGGCTACACCTTC
TRBV20-1	12	TRBJ1-2	NA	NA	CSASESQWGYTF	TGCAGTGCTAGTGAGTCCCAATGGGGCTACACCTTC
TRBV3-1	15	TRBJ2-5	TRBD1	NA	CASSQPGTAKETQYF	TGTGCCAGCAGCCAACCCGGGACAGCGAAAGAGACCCAGTACTTC
TRBV29-1	12	TRBJ1-2	NA	NA	CSVPFTLNGYTF	TGCAGCGTCCCGTTTACATTGAATGGCTACACCTTC